Presented here are 6 T cell receptor beta chains from one specimen sequenced in a study of metastatic and nonmetastatic thyroid tumors. Before thyroid surgery, none of the patients had received any treatment. Through MiXCR, TCRdb re-clonotyped the PCR reads. The data show about 41,000 clones, with roughly 27% seen just once and 9.9% held by the top ten. The sample taken for sequencing was blood. These receptors all come from a male donor with papillary thyroid cancer or a benign thyroid nodule (not recorded which). Some clones in this sample may be carry-over from other donors' samples.

Of note for this clone: The junction departs from the called germline gene at one end, perhaps through a read error. The chain has TRBV2 and TRBJ2-6, with 7 bases aligning to TRBD1. This CDR3 has 18 amino acids. Germline V gene sequence: CDR1 SNHLY, CDR2 FYNNEI. This chain's CDR3 is CASSGCRGIQSGANVMTF. The CDR3 coding sequence is TGTGCCAGCAGTGGTTGCAGGGGGATCCAGTCTGGGGCCAACGTCATGACTTTC.

By frequency in the sample, this clone is medium-sized. The gene calls are TRBV24-1 and TRBJ1-2; D is undetermined. V lost 3 bases and J 10 bases, leaving 14 bases between the germline ends. The V gene's germline CDR1 is KGHDR and CDR2 SFDVKD. CDR3 length: 13 residues. DNA for the CDR3: TGTGCCACCAGTGATCCCCCGGATAAGGACTACACCTTC. The encoded protein is CATSDPPDKDYTF.

This clone was seen a handful of times. CDR3 protein: CASSRGGHYEQYF. Here the CDR3 DNA reads TGTGCCAGCAGTAGGGGGGGTCACTACGAGCAGTACTTC. The V call is TRBV6-1, the J call TRBJ2-7, with TRBD2 as a possible D gene (7 bases). The CDR3 is made up of 13 amino acids. V was cut by 5 bases and J by 3 bases, with 11 bases left in between. Germline V gene sequence: CDR1 MNHNS, CDR2 SASEGT.

This clone has ten or more counts. V and J are TRBV19 and TRBJ2-3; D is ambiguous. Germline V lookup: CDR1 LNHDA, CDR2 SQIVND (reference sequence). The CDR3 loop spans 15 amino acids. The V and J ends lost 6 bases and 2 bases respectively, with 15 bases between them. The CDR3, as DNA: TGTGCCAGTAGCATCAGACCATTCCCCACAGATACGCAGTATTTT. It is translated as CASSIRPFPTDTQYF.

This clone was picked up many times. This chain joins TRBV19 and TRBJ2-3, with D uncertain. Germline V CDR1 and CDR2: LNHDA, SQIVND (reference sequence). The CDR3 loop spans 13 amino acids. Trimming pared 8 bases from V and 2 bases from J, leaving 11 bases between. In DNA, the CDR3 is TGTGCCAGTGGTGTGGTACTCACAGATACGCAGTATTTT. It codes for CASGVVLTDTQYF. The whole variable domain, filled in from reference TRBV19 and TRBJ2-3, reads DGGITQSPKYLFRKEGQNVTLSCEQNLNHDAMYWYRQDPGQGLRLIYYSQIVNDFQKGDIAEGYSVSREKKESFPLTVTSAQKNPTAFYLCASGVVLTDTQYFGPGTRLTVL.

The V gene is TRBV5-1, the J gene TRBJ2-3, with TRBD1 as a possible D gene (5 bases). CDR3 length: 15 residues. Trimming left V 5 bases short and J 5 bases short, with 18 bases between. Germline CDR1 reads SGHRS; CDR2 reads YFSETQ. The DNA for the CDR3 is TGCGCCAGCAGACCAGGGAAGACCCACGGAGATACGCAGTATTTT. It translates to CASRPGKTHGDTQYF.